Each of the 20 T cell receptor beta chains below was sequenced from the same sample in a study of T cells in localized non-small cell lung cancer. Data came from immunoSEQ multiplex PCR; TCRdb stores just in-frame clones and leaves some out. The sample shows 3,200 or so clones, about 24% of them seen only once. Specimen: lung tumor tissue, collected before any cancer treatment. These receptor sequences come from a man aged 35-75 years with stage I lung adenocarcinoma.

V usage is TRBV6-8 and J usage is TRBJ2-1, with 12 bases identical to TRBD1. V shed 8 bases and J 5 bases; nucleotides not matched to a gene: 16. This CDR3 spans 18 amino acids. The germline CDR1 and CDR2 sequences are MNHGY and SAAAGT. The CDR3 coding sequence is TGTGCCAGCGCAAGGGAATCGCAGGGACAGGGGGCCAACAATGAGCAGTTCTTC. It specifies CASARESQGQGANNEQFF.

This clone has more than one count but fewer than ten. The gene calls are TRBV11-3 and TRBJ2-3; TRBD2 aligns across 11 bases. CDR1 is SGHNT, CDR2 YENEEA, per germline. CDR3 size: 18 residues. Trimming took 5 bases from V and 3 from J; bases not matched to a gene: 13. The chain's CDR3 is CASSQILAGGPPTDTQYF. The DNA for the CDR3 is TGTGCCAGCAGCCAAATCTTAGCGGGGGGGCCCCCGACAGATACGCAGTATTTT.

There are a few counts of this clone. This chain connects TRBV4-1 to TRBJ2-1, with 8 bases that match TRBD2. Germline loops: CDR1 MGHRA, CDR2 YSYEKL. The junction had 9 bases not matched to a gene; V was cut back by 0 bases and J by 5 bases. The CDR3 is made up of 17 amino acids. This chain's CDR3 is CASSQDGSGRSDNEQFF. DNA of the CDR3: TGCGCCAGCAGCCAAGACGGGAGCGGGAGATCAGACAATGAGCAGTTCTTC.

In its sample, this clone ranks as medium-sized (0.01 to 0.1%). J is TRBJ2-6 and V is TRBV6-8; TRBD1 matches 7 bases. Germline V CDR1 and CDR2: MNHGY, SAAAGT. The CDR3 covers 18 residues. The V gene end was trimmed by 7 bases and the J gene end by 0 bases; junction bases not matched to a gene: 12. Here the CDR3 DNA reads TGTGCCAGCACGGAGTTTGGGGACAGATCCTCTGGGGCCAACGTCCTGACTTTC. Encoded protein: CASTEFGDRSSGANVLTF.

The rearrangement links TRBV12-5 to TRBJ2-3; D remains unclear. The V end was cut by 3 bases, the J end by 4 bases, with 2 bases between. In germline, CDR1 is LGHNT, CDR2 FRNRAP. The CDR3 sequence is 11 residues long. Here the CDR3 reads CASGLADTQYF. CDR3 DNA sequence: TGTGCTAGTGGTTTAGCAGATACGCAGTATTTT.

J is TRBJ2-1 and V is TRBV19; D is ambiguous. Germline V gives CDR1 LNHDA, CDR2 SQIVND (reference sequence). The CDR3 runs to 13 residues. V was cut by 3 bases and J by 10 bases, with 13 bases left in between. The CDR3 reads CASSIDQGREQFF. The CDR3 DNA reads TGTGCCAGTAGTATTGATCAAGGTAGAGAGCAGTTCTTC.

This clone was counted between two and nine times. The chain employs TRBV11-3 and TRBJ2-4; D is tentatively TRBD1 or TRBD2 (5 bases each). Germline loops: CDR1 SGHNT, CDR2 YENEEA. The CDR3 has 14 amino acids. Trimming shortened V by 2 bases and J by 3 bases, and 8 bases separated the two germline ends. CDR3 loop: CASSLIGGKNIQYF. The DNA for the CDR3 is TGTGCCAGCAGCTTAATTGGGGGCAAAAACATTCAGTACTTC. Variable domain in full (rest from reference TRBV11-3 and TRBJ2-4): EAGVVQSPRYKIIEKKQPVAFWCNPISGHNTLYWYLQNLGQGPELLIRYENEEAVDDSQLPKDRFSAERLKGVDSTLKIQPAELGDSAVYLCASSLIGGKNIQYFGAGTRLSVL.

This clone was picked up a small number of times. Mismatch with germline at one junction end may stem from a read error. This chain uses TRBV6-8 with TRBJ1-2, with no clear D. CDR1 MNHGY and CDR2 SAAAGT come from the germline V gene. The length of the CDR3 is 13 residues. CDR3 sequence: CASSNSGNYGYTF. The CDR3 DNA follows: TGTGCCAGCAGTAACTCGGGAAACTATGGCTACACCTTC.

This clone was counted many times. This chain uses TRBV2 with TRBJ2-5, with D possibly matching TRBD2 (7 bases). In germline, CDR1 is SNHLY, CDR2 FYNNEI. The CDR3 is 14 residues long. Trimming removed 4 bases from V and 5 bases from J, with 14 bases in between. CDR3 in DNA: TGTGCCAGCAGTGTACGGGGGGCAGGGGAGACCCAGTACTTC. Translating gives CASSVRGAGETQYF.

This clone was observed a few times. This chain connects TRBV6-8 to TRBJ1-1; D unresolved. This CDR3 has 12 amino acids. The germline CDR1 and CDR2 sequences are MNHGY and SAAAGT. The ends were cut back, 6 bases at V and 0 bases at J, with 5 bases in the middle. CDR3 nucleotides: TGTGCCAGCAGAGTAATGAACACTGAAGCTTTCTTT. It encodes CASRVMNTEAFF.

This clone has more than one count but fewer than ten. The genes are TRBV6-8 and TRBJ1-2; 8 bases are shared with TRBD1. Germline V lookup: CDR1 MNHGY, CDR2 SAAAGT. With V trimmed by 10 bases and J by 8 bases, 18 bases remained unmatched. This CDR3 is 15 amino acids long. CDR3 DNA sequence: TGTGCCATCAGCTTAAAACAGGGGGAGGGGAGAGGCTACACCTTC. This gives the protein CAISLKQGEGRGYTF.

This clone has just a few counts. The chain uses TRBV30 and TRBJ1-1, with 7 bases aligning to TRBD1. With V trimmed by 3 bases and J by 5 bases, 9 bases remained unmatched. The V gene's germline CDR1 is GTSNPN and CDR2 SVGIG (reference sequence). The CDR3 runs to 14 residues. This CDR3 reads CAWSRGQLGTEAFF. The DNA for the CDR3 is TGTGCCTGGAGCCGGGGACAGCTGGGGACTGAAGCTTTCTTT.

This clone was recorded a few times. V is TRBV7-5 and J is TRBJ2-7. TRBV7-5 is termed a pseudogene. There are 15 residues in the CDR3. CDR3 in amino acids: CASSAKGKGTYEQYF. The CDR3 bases are TGTGCCAGCAGCGCGAAAGGGAAAGGGACCTACGAGCAGTACTTC.

The chain is built from TRBV6-8 and TRBJ1-4; D may be TRBD1 (6 bases). The CDR3 length is 14 residues. Looked up from germline, CDR1 is MNHGY and CDR2 is SAAAGT. The V end was cut by 6 bases, the J end by 8 bases, with 16 bases between. This CDR3 reads CASSENRDAEKLFF. The CDR3 DNA is TGTGCCAGCAGCGAAAACAGGGACGCGGAAAAACTGTTTTTT.

This clone was recorded a few times. This sequence joins TRBV12-5 and TRBJ1-2; D perhaps matches TRBD1 (6 bases). The CDR3 length is 14 residues. The germline CDR1 and CDR2 sequences are LGHNT and FRNRAP. The CDR3 DNA reads TGTGCCAGCACCCCGGACAGTCCTAACTATGGCTACACCTTC. Translation: CASTPDSPNYGYTF.

This chain uses TRBV2 with TRBJ2-3; possible D gene TRBD2, 5 bases. CDR1 is SNHLY and CDR2 is FYNNEI in the germline V gene. With 11 bases removed from V and 6 bases from J, the gap between germline ends came to 15 bases. CDR3 length equals 12 residues. The CDR3 reads CALSAGVDTQYF. CDR3 DNA sequence: TGTGCCCTTAGCGCCGGGGTTGATACGCAGTATTTT.

J is TRBJ1-4 and V is TRBV6-8; D gene ambiguous. V lost 7 bases, J lost 0 bases, and 6 bases lay in between. The CDR3 is 13 residues long. Germline V gene sequence: CDR1 MNHGY, CDR2 SAAAGT. The CDR3 region is CASTDATNEKLFF. DNA of the CDR3: TGTGCCAGCACTGACGCAACTAATGAAAAACTGTTTTTT.

V gene TRBV30 combines with J gene TRBJ2-1, with 14 bases that match TRBD2. This CDR3 contains 20 residues. Germline values: CDR1 GTSNPN, CDR2 SVGIG (reference sequence). V shed 2 bases and J 9 bases; nucleotides not matched to a gene: 21. This CDR3 reads CAWSLIRLAGGPGNKGEQFF. The CDR3, as DNA: TGTGCCTGGAGTTTAATACGACTAGCGGGAGGGCCGGGGAATAAGGGTGAGCAGTTCTTC.

The V gene is TRBV5-1, the J gene TRBJ2-3, with D perhaps given as TRBD1 or TRBD2 (6 bases each). Per the germline V gene, CDR1 is SGHRS and CDR2 is YFSETQ. The CDR3 contains 15 residues. Trimming took 0 bases from V and 5 from J, leaving 13 bases between them. The CDR3 reads CASSLDPGEVDTQYF. CDR3 DNA sequence: TGCGCCAGCAGCTTGGATCCAGGGGAGGTAGATACGCAGTATTTT.

In its sample, this clone was seen a few times. The chain joins TRBV6-8 to TRBJ2-3; D might be TRBD2 (5 bases). The CDR3 runs to 12 residues. CDR1 is MNHGY and CDR2 is SAAAGT in the germline V gene. Deletions cut 8 bases from V and 2 bases from J, with 8 bases between. The CDR3 DNA reads TGTGCCAGCCAGCGGACCACAGATACGCAGTATTTT. Its translation is CASQRTTDTQYF.